A selection of T cell receptor beta chains follows, all from one sample in a study of T cells in Graves' hyperthyroidism and ophthalmopathy. MiXCR, run by TCRdb on the multiplex PCR reads, gives a single entry per CDR3 protein. The sample shows approximately 400,000 distinct CDR3 sequences, 11% to 15% of them seen only once. The sequenced sample was blood. These receptors were taken from a man aged 50-60 years with Graves' ophthalmopathy. Each CDR3 is given without its conserved first and last residue.

V gene: TRBV11-2
CDR3 protein: ASSFLQGSYNEQF

V gene: TRBV7-9
CDR3 protein: ASRQRWGEKDTEAF

V gene: TRBV3-1
CDR3 protein: ASSRGDRRSAPLH

V gene: TRBV7-2
CDR3 protein: ASSLGQGSPPQH

V gene: TRBV9
CDR3 protein: ASSRGPQETQY

V gene: TRBV28
CDR3 protein: ASSSPPQNRARETQY

V gene: TRBV27
CDR3 protein: ASSFSTGRETQY

V gene: TRBV20-1
CDR3 protein: SASAGHRNNEQF

V gene: TRBV27
CDR3 protein: ASSLFGGELF

V gene: TRBV11-2
CDR3 protein: ASSLAGVITDTQY

V gene: TRBV19
CDR3 protein: ASSPRSTFSNQPQH

V gene: TRBV27
CDR3 protein: ASNPVPSPDTQY

V gene: TRBV5-1
CDR3 protein: ASSSQGPGANVLT

V gene: TRBV5-1
CDR3 protein: ASSPPLGAEESQY

V gene: TRBV27
CDR3 protein: ASSWESNQPQH

V gene: TRBV12-3/TRBV12-4
CDR3 protein: ASTPTSGSISYNEQF

V gene: TRBV19
CDR3 protein: ASSPRGSLNTEAF

V gene: TRBV7-9
CDR3 protein: ASSLPGSLEQY

V gene: TRBV12-3/TRBV12-4
CDR3 protein: ASIPGMGTNLNTQY

V gene: TRBV25-1
CDR3 protein: ASSAGQEGNEQF

V gene: TRBV7-3
CDR3 protein: ASSLRQGGPQY

V gene: TRBV9
CDR3 protein: ASSVDGLAGVGEQF

V gene: TRBV6-2/TRBV6-3
CDR3 protein: ASSYGDRFTEAF

V gene: TRBV7-2
CDR3 protein: ASSRVAGAEETQY

V gene: TRBV7-2
CDR3 protein: ASSFRAGGSRDTQY

V gene: TRBV7-9
CDR3 protein: ASSLFGDGEQY

V gene: TRBV20-1
CDR3 protein: SARTEYTEAF

V gene: TRBV18
CDR3 protein: ASSPAIGTAGNTIY

V gene: TRBV19
CDR3 protein: ASSSAGGNSPLH

V gene: TRBV27
CDR3 protein: ASSPGLGIQETQY

V gene: TRBV29-1
CDR3 protein: SVWGGLGGYT

V gene: TRBV4-2
CDR3 protein: ASSQDDEQF

V gene: TRBV29-1
CDR3 protein: STGLAGVYNEQF

V gene: TRBV7-9
CDR3 protein: ASSLTRDQHTDTQY

V gene: TRBV30
CDR3 protein: AWSVAWGNEQF

V gene: TRBV20-1
CDR3 protein: SARRLAGGGNIQY

V gene: TRBV6-1
CDR3 protein: ASRPGTSGRNEQF

V gene: TRBV27
CDR3 protein: ASSLSLGLNSPLH

V gene: TRBV28
CDR3 protein: ASIDRGTEAF

V gene: TRBV3-1
CDR3 protein: ASSQTGTGGNTIY

V gene: TRBV27
CDR3 protein: ASSLTGTVSLLLGTEAF

V gene: TRBV20-1
CDR3 protein: SASGADPYNEQF

V gene: TRBV3-1
CDR3 protein: ASSQDWVPGLYNEQF

V gene: TRBV11-2
CDR3 protein: ASIVAGGAEQF

V gene: TRBV4-2
CDR3 protein: ASSHADRGNNQPQH

V gene: TRBV20-1
CDR3 protein: SGVRRETADTQY

V gene: TRBV13
CDR3 protein: ASSLSSTTTDTQY

V gene: TRBV6-1
CDR3 protein: ASSPPDRNTEAF